Presented here are 32 T cell receptor beta chains from one specimen sequenced in a study of blood T cell repertoires in COVID-19. Assay used: immunoSEQ multiplex PCR; TCRdb lists only in-frame clones, some missing. The sample lists nearly 350,000 clones, 85% to 90% seen once, with 5.5% to 7.5% in the top ten. The specimen was peripheral blood. These receptors were collected from a woman in her sixties or seventies with COVID-19, enrolled during active disease.

The rearrangement links TRBV9 to TRBJ1-1, with no clear D. The germline V gene has CDR1 SGDLS and CDR2 YYNGEE. Trimming cost V 5 bases and J 1 base, with 15 bases left between them. There are 15 residues in the CDR3. CDR3: CASSTYGVSNTEAFF. The CDR3 DNA is TGTGCCAGCAGTACATACGGGGTTTCGAACACTGAAGCTTTCTTT.

The genes are TRBV27 and TRBJ2-3; 7 bases fit TRBD2. This CDR3 has 13 residues. CDR1 is MNHEY, CDR2 SMNVEV, per germline (reference sequence). V shed 3 bases and J 12 bases; nucleotides not matched to a gene: 9. CDR3 protein: CASSFSGVPLQYF. As DNA, the CDR3 is TGTGCCAGCAGTTTCAGCGGGGTCCCCCTACAGTATTTT.

This clone occurred a few times. CDR3 DNA: TGTGCCAGCAGTTTTGGCGGGGGGGCCTCCGGGGAGCTGTTTTTT. This translates into CASSFGGGASGELFF. The chain combines TRBV28 with TRBJ2-2; 9 nucleotides agree with TRBD2. Germline V gene data show CDR1 as MDHEN and CDR2 as SYDVKM. The J segment lost 6 bases and the V segment lost 3 bases, leaving 5 bases of the junction unmatched. The CDR3 consists of 15 residues.

The chain recombines TRBV6-1 with TRBJ1-6; D unclear. The germline V gene has CDR1 MNHNS and CDR2 SASEGT. Trimming took off 1 base at V and 0 bases at J, with 7 bases between the two ends. The CDR3 runs to 16 residues. The DNA of the CDR3 is TGTGCCAGCAGTGAAGACAGACGCTCCTATAATTCACCCCTCCACTTT. It is translated as CASSEDRRSYNSPLHF.

The chain is built from TRBV9 and TRBJ2-3; 9 bases align to TRBD2. Unmatched junction bases numbered 5, after V lost 0 bases and J lost 3 bases. CDR1 is SGDLS and CDR2 is YYNGEE in the germline V gene. This CDR3 spans 16 amino acids. The CDR3 loop is CASSVDSGGSTDTQYF. Here the CDR3 DNA reads TGTGCCAGCAGCGTAGATAGCGGGGGTAGTACAGATACGCAGTATTTT.

The rearrangement joins TRBV9 to TRBJ1-2; 7 bases are a match to TRBD1. The CDR3 has 13 residues. Trimming removed 3 bases from V and 6 bases from J; junction bases left unmatched: 5. CDR1 is SGDLS and CDR2 is YYNGEE in the germline V gene. The CDR3 loop is CASSAHRGNGYTF. CDR3 bases: TGTGCCAGCAGCGCCCACAGGGGTAATGGCTACACCTTC.

This chain uses TRBV7-9 with TRBJ1-1, with D unclear. V shed 1 base and J shed 11 bases, with 11 bases lying between them. The CDR3 extends over 12 amino acids. The V gene's germline CDR1 is SEHNR and CDR2 FQNEAQ (reference sequence). The CDR3 loop is CASSLERGRAFF. The CDR3, as DNA: TGTGCCAGCAGCTTAGAACGGGGAAGGGCTTTCTTT.

The chain's CDR3 is CASSQVTDGEAFF. CDR3 in DNA: TGCGCCAGCAGCCAGGTGACAGATGGTGAAGCTTTCTTT. The chain is built from TRBV4-3 and TRBJ1-1; tentatively, D is TRBD1 (5 bases). Germline V gene lookup returns CDR1 LGHNA and CDR2 YSLEER. This CDR3 comprises 13 residues. V lost 3 bases and J 7 bases, leaving 12 bases between the germline ends.

This clone was observed a few times. The CDR3 sequence is CSVESGTAYGYTF. The CDR3 DNA follows: TGCAGCGTTGAGTCGGGGACAGCCTATGGCTACACCTTC. The chain joins TRBV29-1 to TRBJ1-2, with 7 bases that match TRBD1. Germline assignment: CDR1 SQVTM and CDR2 ANQGSEA. Trimming cost V 3 bases and J 4 bases; bases outside gene matches: 5. The CDR3 totals 13 residues. Filled out from reference TRBV29-1 and TRBJ1-2, the complete variable domain reads SAVISQKPSRDICQRGTSLTIQCQVDSQVTMMFWYRQQPGQSLTLIATANQGSEATYESGFVIDKFPISRPNLTFSTLTVSNMSPEDSSIYLCSVESGTAYGYTFGSGTRLTVV.

This clone has only a few counts. The chain uses TRBV18 and TRBJ1-1, with D uncertain. V was cut by 3 bases and J by 5 bases, with 16 bases left in between. There are 15 residues in the CDR3. Germline loops: CDR1 KGHSH, CDR2 LQKENI. CDR3 sequence reads: CASSPMMTKETEAFF. The CDR3 DNA sequence: TGTGCCAGCTCACCGATGATGACGAAGGAGACTGAAGCTTTCTTT.

This clone occurred once. This rearrangement joins TRBV6-2 or TRBV6-3 to TRBJ2-3; a weak D match, TRBD2 (7 bases). CDR3 length: 18 residues. Germline CDR1 is MNHEY and CDR2 is SVGEGT. Trimming shortened V by 2 bases and J by 3 bases, and 21 bases separated the two germline ends. The CDR3 DNA reads TGTGCCAGCAGTTACATGGGGGGGGGCCGTTACAGGACAGATACGCAGTATTTT. Its protein product is CASSYMGGGRYRTDTQYF.

The chain joins TRBV9 to TRBJ2-1; 12 bases line up with TRBD2. The V gene's germline CDR1 is SGDLS and CDR2 YYNGEE. Losses at the gene ends were 3 bases for V and 12 bases for J; bases not matched to a gene: 10. CDR3 length: 15 residues. CDR3 nucleotides: TGTGCCAGCAGCGCCACTAGCGGGGGGACGAGTGGGCAGTTCTTC. It yields the protein CASSATSGGTSGQFF.

J is TRBJ2-5 and V is TRBV12-5; TRBD1 is a possible D gene (5 bases). Trimming left V 3 bases short and J 5 bases short, with 10 bases between. The germline gives CDR1 LGHNT, CDR2 FRNRAP. The CDR3 contains 13 residues. CDR3 loop: CASGLSGAETQYF. As DNA, the CDR3 is TGTGCTAGTGGTTTATCTGGGGCTGAGACCCAGTACTTC.

This clone was seen a handful of times. V gene TRBV29-1 combines with J gene TRBJ1-3, with TRBD1 as a possible D gene (6 bases). The CDR3 loop spans 11 amino acids. V was cut by 6 bases and J by 7 bases, with 10 bases left in between. Germline V CDR1 and CDR2: SQVTM, ANQGSEA. The CDR3 loop is CSVNRANTIYF. The DNA for the CDR3 is TGCAGCGTAAACAGGGCTAACACCATATATTTT.

The CDR3 bases are TGCGCCAGCAGTTCGGGTCACAGGGGAGATAACACTGAAGCTTTCTTT. Amino acids: CASSSGHRGDNTEAFF. The chain uses TRBV23-1 and TRBJ1-1, with TRBD1 matching over 7 bases. TRBV23-1 is an ORF for which the function is uncertain. This CDR3 has 16 residues. V trimming: 5 bases; J trimming: 2 bases; junction bases outside the gene matches: 11.

The J gene is TRBJ1-1, the V gene TRBV6-6; TRBD1 is a possible D gene (5 bases). Trimming cost V 2 bases and J 7 bases, with 14 bases left between them. Germline V gene lookup returns CDR1 MNHNY and CDR2 SVGAGI (reference sequence). This CDR3 region has 14 residues. The CDR3, as DNA: TGTGCCAGCAGTTACCCTGGAGGGGTATATGAAGCTTTCTTT. Encoded protein: CASSYPGGVYEAFF.

The rearrangement links TRBV7-8 to TRBJ1-3; 8 bases line up with TRBD1. There are 18 residues in the CDR3. V gave up 5 bases and J gave up 1 base; unmatched junction bases: 13. Germline V gene data show CDR1 as SGHVS and CDR2 as FQNEAQ. The CDR3 reads CASSATPAGGNSGNTIYF. The DNA of the CDR3 is TGTGCCAGCAGCGCAACCCCGGCAGGGGGCAATTCTGGAAACACCATATATTTT.

The chain is built from TRBV29-1 and TRBJ1-5; 7 bases line up with TRBD1. The CDR3 spans 12 residues. V gave up 7 bases and J gave up 4 bases; unmatched junction bases: 4. CDR1 and CDR2 from the germline V gene are SQVTM and ANQGSEA. CDR3 DNA sequence: TGCAGCGCGGGACAGCCGAATCAGCCCCAGCATTTT. Protein: CSAGQPNQPQHF. The complete variable domain, with remaining parts taken from reference TRBV29-1 and TRBJ1-5, reads SAVISQKPSRDICQRGTSLTIQCQVDSQVTMMFWYRQQPGQSLTLIATANQGSEATYESGFVIDKFPISRPNLTFSTLTVSNMSPEDSSIYLCSAGQPNQPQHFGDGTRLSIL.

This chain uses TRBV27 with TRBJ2-5, with D possibly being TRBD2 (5 bases). CDR1 and CDR2 from the germline V gene are MNHEY and SMNVEV (reference sequence). Between the trimmed V and J ends, which lost 2 bases and 2 bases, there was a span of 9 bases. This CDR3 region has 14 residues. CDR3 in DNA: TGTGCCAGCAGTTTAAACGGAGGACAAGAGACCCAGTACTTC. It codes for CASSLNGGQETQYF.

A single count supports this clone. The rearrangement links TRBV9 to TRBJ2-1, with D possibly being TRBD1 (7 bases). The CDR3 length is 16 residues. Between the trimmed V and J ends, which lost 3 bases and 8 bases, there was a span of 21 bases. Germline CDR1 reads SGDLS; CDR2 reads YYNGEE. In DNA form, the CDR3 reads TGTGCCAGCAGCGAGTTGGAGGGGGCGGTCACCGATGAGCAGTTCTTC. This sequence encodes CASSELEGAVTDEQFF.

V usage is TRBV19 and J usage is TRBJ1-1; no clear D. This CDR3 has 16 residues. Germline loops: CDR1 LNHDA, CDR2 SQIVND (reference sequence). Trimming pared 7 bases from V and 0 bases from J, leaving 18 bases between. As DNA, the CDR3 is TGTGCCAGTACCAAAGACAACCTGCGCATGAACACTGAAGCTTTCTTT. It yields the protein CASTKDNLRMNTEAFF.

This clone was observed a single time. The chain carries TRBV6-2 or TRBV6-3 and TRBJ2-2, with D uncertain. This CDR3 has 12 amino acids. The V and J ends lost 1 base and 7 bases respectively, with 4 bases between them. Looked up from germline, CDR1 is MNHEY and CDR2 is SVGEGT. Here the CDR3 reads CASSYFGGELFF. CDR3 in DNA: TGTGCCAGCAGTTACTTCGGCGGGGAGCTGTTTTTT.

This clone occurred a few times. CDR3 coding DNA: TGCGCCAGTTCCTCCGGGACAGATAGCAATCAGCCCCAGCATTTT. This encodes CASSSGTDSNQPQHF. The chain combines TRBV5-1 with TRBJ1-5, with 7 bases lining up with TRBD1. V lost 8 bases to trimming and J lost 0 bases; unmatched junction nucleotides: 8. Germline V lookup: CDR1 SGHRS, CDR2 YFSETQ. CDR3 length: 15 amino acids.

J is TRBJ1-2 and V is TRBV9; tentative D call: TRBD1 (6 bases). The germline V and J ends were trimmed by 3 bases and 2 bases, with 17 bases remaining between them. The CDR3 totals 16 residues. Germline V CDR1 and CDR2: SGDLS, YYNGEE. The CDR3 sequence is CASSARTGTGNYGYTF. The CDR3 region has the DNA TGTGCCAGCAGCGCACGAACCGGAACAGGGAACTATGGCTACACCTTC.

This clone was recorded once. The chain joins TRBV27 to TRBJ1-2, with unresolved D. Germline CDR1 MNHEY, CDR2 SMNVEV (reference sequence). Trimming took off 2 bases at V and 4 bases at J, with 14 bases between the two ends. The CDR3 spans 15 residues. This CDR3 is CASSLTLLSSYGYTF. The CDR3 DNA is TGTGCCAGCAGTTTAACCCTCCTCTCGAGCTATGGCTACACCTTC.

The chain uses TRBV28 and TRBJ1-5; TRBD1 might be the D (6 bases). The CDR3 consists of 13 residues. Germline values: CDR1 MDHEN, CDR2 SYDVKM. The ends were cut back, 5 bases at V and 7 bases at J, with 12 bases in the middle. This CDR3 reads CASSAGEGQPQHF. The DNA for the CDR3 is TGTGCCAGCAGTGCAGGGGAAGGCCAGCCCCAGCATTTT.

This clone was picked up a small number of times. This chain uses TRBV6-5 with TRBJ2-3, with 10 bases that match TRBD1. V dropped 7 bases and J dropped 3; count of bases not matched to a gene: 4. This CDR3 spans 14 amino acids. CDR1 MNHEY and CDR2 SVGAGI come from the germline V gene. For the CDR3, the DNA is TGTGCCAGCACCAGGGACAGGGGAACAGATACGCAGTATTTT. Its protein product is CASTRDRGTDTQYF.

The V call is TRBV6-2 or TRBV6-3, the J call TRBJ1-5; D ambiguous. Germline CDR1 is MNHEY and CDR2 is SVGEGT. Trimming pared 0 bases from V and 0 bases from J, leaving 12 bases between. The CDR3 runs to 17 residues. The CDR3, as DNA: TGTGCCAGCAGTTACTCCGGGTCCGGGTTTAGCAATCAGCCCCAGCATTTT. It codes for CASSYSGSGFSNQPQHF.

The J gene is TRBJ1-2, the V gene TRBV28, with 7 bases that match TRBD1. This CDR3 region has 12 residues. J was trimmed by 7 bases and V by 5 bases; bases with no gene match: 4. The germline gives CDR1 MDHEN, CDR2 SYDVKM. The CDR3: CASSDRESGYTF. For the CDR3, the DNA is TGTGCCAGCAGTGACAGGGAGTCTGGCTACACCTTC.

This clone was detected only a few times. The chain uses TRBV3-1 (or the pseudogene TRBV3-2) and TRBJ2-7; TRBD2 agrees at 7 bases. Germline V gives CDR1 LGHDT, CDR2 YNNKEL (reference sequence). Germline trimming cut 2 bases from V and 4 bases from J; bases unmatched to any gene: 8. The CDR3 sequence is 15 residues long. In DNA, the CDR3 is TGTGCCAGCAGCCAAAGGTCGGGGGGAATTTACGAGCAGTACTTC. Translation: CASSQRSGGIYEQYF.

The rearrangement links TRBV6-5 to TRBJ1-1, with D maybe TRBD1 (6 bases). Germline V lookup: CDR1 MNHEY, CDR2 SVGAGI. The CDR3 length is 13 residues. Deletions cut 7 bases from V and 4 bases from J, with 13 bases between. The CDR3 DNA is TGTGCCAGCACTCAGGGGTTGGGCACTGAAGCTTTCTTT. Translated, it gives CASTQGLGTEAFF.

This rearrangement joins TRBV2 to TRBJ1-1; D is ambiguous. This CDR3 comprises 11 residues. Trimming took 4 bases from V and 3 from J, leaving 3 bases between them. Germline V gives CDR1 SNHLY, CDR2 FYNNEI. The CDR3 coding sequence is TGTGCCAGCAGTGCGGACACTGAAGCTTTCTTT. This translates into CASSADTEAFF.